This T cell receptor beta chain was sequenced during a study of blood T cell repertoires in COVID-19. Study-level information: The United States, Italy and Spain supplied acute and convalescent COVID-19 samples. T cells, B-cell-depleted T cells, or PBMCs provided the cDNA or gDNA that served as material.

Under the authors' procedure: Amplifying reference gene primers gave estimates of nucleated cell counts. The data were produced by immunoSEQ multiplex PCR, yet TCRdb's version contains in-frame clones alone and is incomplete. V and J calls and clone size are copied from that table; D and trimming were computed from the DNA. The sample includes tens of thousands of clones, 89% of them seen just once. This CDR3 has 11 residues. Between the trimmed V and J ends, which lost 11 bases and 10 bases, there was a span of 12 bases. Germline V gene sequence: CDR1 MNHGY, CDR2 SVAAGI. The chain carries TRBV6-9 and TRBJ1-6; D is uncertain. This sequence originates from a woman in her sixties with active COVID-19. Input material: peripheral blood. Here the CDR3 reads CAPAVGSPLHF. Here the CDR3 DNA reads TGTGCCCCCGCAGTGGGCTCACCCCTCCACTTT.